The rows below give T cell receptor beta chains drawn from one sample of a study of response to subunit inactivated influenza vaccine. TCRdb used MiXCR to reprocess the RT-PCR reads, holding one entry per CDR3 protein. The sample lists 500,000 to 550,000 distinct CDR3 sequences; about 7.6% were seen once. This specimen consisted of PBMCs from blood, obtained less than 30 months after vaccination. These receptors all stem from a man between 50 and 69 years old who received an inactivated influenza vaccine. The CDR3 runs from the conserved cysteine through the conserved F or W. A D gene is named only where the DNA matches it firmly. Rows give clone size only sometimes, using once, few, many, or a class for an expanded clone.

d_call j_call clone_size v_call cdr3_aa
TRBD2 TRBJ2-7 - TRBV4-3 CASSQDLGLGAYEQYF
TRBD2 TRBJ2-1 - TRBV11-2 CASSLAGGGAYNEQFF
- TRBJ2-7 - TRBV24-1 CATSYDGYEQYF
- TRBJ2-3 many TRBV12-3/TRBV12-4 CASSFGGRSDTQYF
TRBD2 TRBJ2-3 few TRBV7-2 CASSLDSGGRVF
TRBD2 TRBJ2-1 few TRBV2 CASSEGTSERNNEQFF
- TRBJ1-2 many TRBV21-1 CASRNRDRGRGNGYTF
- TRBJ2-3 few TRBV4-2 CASSQSLLASTDTQYF
TRBD1 TRBJ2-5 - TRBV2 CASGKQGSETQYF
TRBD2 TRBJ2-7 many TRBV7-9 CASSFSGTYEQYF
TRBD1 TRBJ1-1 few TRBV3-1 CASSQASTGGHLGAFF
TRBD2 TRBJ2-2 - TRBV7-3 CASSLTPGGGLAGPNTGELFF
- TRBJ2-3 few TRBV12-3/TRBV12-4 CASSLSLGTDTQYF
- TRBJ1-1 few TRBV12-3/TRBV12-4 CASSFNSQRNTEAFF
- TRBJ2-1 many TRBV7-8 CASSFGSSWFINEQFF
- TRBJ2-7 few TRBV5-1 CASTPGVVNYEQYF
- TRBJ2-2 - TRBV9 CASSRDVAGELFF
- TRBJ2-7 - TRBV12-3/TRBV12-4 CASRGGHDYSYEQYF
- TRBJ2-1 many TRBV15 CATSREAVGANEQFF
- TRBJ2-2 - TRBV7-9 CASSLASGVGTGELFF
- TRBJ2-2 few TRBV3-1 CASSQSGGGAVGELFF
- TRBJ2-5 many TRBV7-8 CASSPGQNFQETQYF
TRBD1 TRBJ1-3 many TRBV12-3/TRBV12-4 CASTRQGASGGNTIYF
- TRBJ1-1 few TRBV4-3 CASSREASGVFTEAFF
TRBD1 TRBJ2-5 few TRBV29-1 CSVGTGQGLGETQYF
- TRBJ2-1 few TRBV11-2 CASSWGRIDNEQFF